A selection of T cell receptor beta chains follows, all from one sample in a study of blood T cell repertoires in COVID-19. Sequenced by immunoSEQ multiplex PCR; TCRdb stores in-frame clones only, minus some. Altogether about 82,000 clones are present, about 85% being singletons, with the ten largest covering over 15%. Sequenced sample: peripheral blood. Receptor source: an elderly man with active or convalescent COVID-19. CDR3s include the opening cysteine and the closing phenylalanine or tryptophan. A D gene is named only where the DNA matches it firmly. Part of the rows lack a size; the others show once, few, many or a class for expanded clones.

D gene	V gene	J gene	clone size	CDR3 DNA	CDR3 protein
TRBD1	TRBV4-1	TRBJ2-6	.	TGCGCCAGCAGCCAGACAGGGTCAGGGGCCAACGTCCTGACTTTC	CASSQTGSGANVLTF
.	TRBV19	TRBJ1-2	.	TGTGCCAGTAGTCTGACAGAGACTAACTATGGCTACACCTTC	CASSLTETNYGYTF
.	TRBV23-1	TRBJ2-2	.	TGCGCCGTCAGCGCGGGACCTACCGGGGAGCTGTTTTTT	CAVSAGPTGELFF
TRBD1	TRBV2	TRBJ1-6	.	TGTGCCAGCAGTACCCGCCGGGACAGCAATTCACCCCTCCACTTT	CASSTRRDSNSPLHF
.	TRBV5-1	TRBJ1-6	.	TGCGCCAGCAGCGTACGAATACAGGATTCACCCCTCCACTTT	CASSVRIQDSPLHF
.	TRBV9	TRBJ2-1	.	TGTGCCAGCAGCGTAGAGCCGAAACAGGTTTATGAGCAGTTCTTC	CASSVEPKQVYEQFF
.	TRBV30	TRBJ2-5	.	TGTGCCTGGAGTTCAGAAGAGACCCAGTACTTC	CAWSSEETQYF
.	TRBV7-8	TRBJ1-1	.	TGTGCCAGCAGCCCCCACACAGGGATGGAACTCGAAGCTTTCTTT	CASSPHTGMELEAFF
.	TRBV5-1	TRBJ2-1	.	TGCGCCAGCAGCTCCCTCGGGGGGCCTTACAATGAGCAGTTCTTC	CASSSLGGPYNEQFF
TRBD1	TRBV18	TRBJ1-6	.	TGTGCCAGCTCACGACAAACAGGGGCGAGCTCCTATAATTCACCCCTCCACTTT	CASSRQTGASSYNSPLHF
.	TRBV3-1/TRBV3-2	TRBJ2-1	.	TGTGCCAGCAGCCAAGAAAGCCCCAATGAGCAGTTCTTC	CASSQESPNEQFF
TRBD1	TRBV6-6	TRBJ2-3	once	TGTGCCAGCACTGACCAGACAGGGGGCACAGATACGCAGTATTTT	CASTDQTGGTDTQYF
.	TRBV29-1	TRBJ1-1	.	TGCAGCGTTGACGGATGGACAGCCCCGAACGAAGCTTTCTTT	CSVDGWTAPNEAFF
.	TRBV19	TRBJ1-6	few	TGTGCCAGTAAGCAGGGCTCCTATAATTCACCCCTCCACTTT	CASKQGSYNSPLHF
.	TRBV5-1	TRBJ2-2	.	TGCGCCAGCCGCACCAGTAACACCGGGGAGCTGTTTTTT	CASRTSNTGELFF
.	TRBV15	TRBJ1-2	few	TGTGCCACCAGCAGAGTACTTGGCAGCGGCAGTGGCTACACCTTC	CATSRVLGSGSGYTF
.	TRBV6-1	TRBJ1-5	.	TGTGCCAGCAGTGAACCTGACAACAATCAGCCCCAGCATTTT	CASSEPDNNQPQHF
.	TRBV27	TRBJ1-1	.	TGTGCCAGCAGTTTATATCAGGCCGGACACTTGAACACTGAAGCTTTCTTT	CASSLYQAGHLNTEAFF
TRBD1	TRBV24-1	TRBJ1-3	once	TGTGCCACCAGGGCGGACAGGGGGGCTGGAAACACCATATATTTT	CATRADRGAGNTIYF
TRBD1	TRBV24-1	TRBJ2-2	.	TGTGCCACCTCTAGGACAGGGGACACCGGGGAGCTGTTTTTT	CATSRTGDTGELFF
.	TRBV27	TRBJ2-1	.	TGTGCCAGCAGTTTACAGGGAAACAACAATGAGCAGTTCTTC	CASSLQGNNNEQFF
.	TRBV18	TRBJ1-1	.	TGTGCCAGCGCTCCGACCGGGACACCGAACACTGAAGCTTTCTTT	CASAPTGTPNTEAFF
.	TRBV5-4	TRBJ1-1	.	TGTGCCAGCAGCTCAGGGTTCGACACTGAAGCTTTCTTT	CASSSGFDTEAFF
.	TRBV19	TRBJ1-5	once	TGTGCCAGTAGTAGTATCGAGGCCCAGCATTTT	CASSSIEAQHF
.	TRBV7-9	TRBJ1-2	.	TGTGCCAGCAGCTTAGTTCCAGGAAACTATGGCTACACCTTC	CASSLVPGNYGYTF
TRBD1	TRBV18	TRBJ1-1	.	TGTGCCAGCTCACCCGGGACAGGGAACACTGAAGCTTTCTTT	CASSPGTGNTEAFF
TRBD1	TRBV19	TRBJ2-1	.	TGTGCCAGTAGGGACAGGGTTTTCAATGAGCAGTTCTTC	CASRDRVFNEQFF
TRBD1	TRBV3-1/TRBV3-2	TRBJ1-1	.	TGTGCCAGCAGCCAGGCGGGACAGGGGAAAGCTTTCTTT	CASSQAGQGKAFF
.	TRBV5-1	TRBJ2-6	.	TGCGCCAGCAGCTTGGCGGGTTCTGGGGCCAACGTCCTGACTTTC	CASSLAGSGANVLTF
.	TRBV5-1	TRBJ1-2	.	TGCGCCAGCAGCTTGGGGGCCCCTTACAACTATGGCTACACCTTC	CASSLGAPYNYGYTF
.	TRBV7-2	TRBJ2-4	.	TGTGCCAGCAGCTTAGCAGTCCAGACAGGAAACATTCAGTACTTC	CASSLAVQTGNIQYF
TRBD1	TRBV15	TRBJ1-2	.	TGTGCCACCTCGGGACAGGGCGGCGGCTACACCTTC	CATSGQGGGYTF
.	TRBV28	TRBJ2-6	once	TGTGCCAGCAGTTTGCAAGGGGAACGAGGGGCCAACGTCCTGACTTTC	CASSLQGERGANVLTF
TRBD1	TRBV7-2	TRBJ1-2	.	TGTGCCAGCAGTCTAGGGGACAGGCGACTCTATGGCTACACCTTC	CASSLGDRRLYGYTF
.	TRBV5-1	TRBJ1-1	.	TGCGCCAGCAGCTGGCTAGGGGAGAACACTGAAGCTTTCTTT	CASSWLGENTEAFF
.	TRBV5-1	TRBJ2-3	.	TGCGCCAGCAGCCCAAACTCGGGCACAGATACGCAGTATTTT	CASSPNSGTDTQYF
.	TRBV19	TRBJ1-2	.	TGTGCCAGTAGTATAGTCGGCATACTCGGGGGCTACACCTTC	CASSIVGILGGYTF